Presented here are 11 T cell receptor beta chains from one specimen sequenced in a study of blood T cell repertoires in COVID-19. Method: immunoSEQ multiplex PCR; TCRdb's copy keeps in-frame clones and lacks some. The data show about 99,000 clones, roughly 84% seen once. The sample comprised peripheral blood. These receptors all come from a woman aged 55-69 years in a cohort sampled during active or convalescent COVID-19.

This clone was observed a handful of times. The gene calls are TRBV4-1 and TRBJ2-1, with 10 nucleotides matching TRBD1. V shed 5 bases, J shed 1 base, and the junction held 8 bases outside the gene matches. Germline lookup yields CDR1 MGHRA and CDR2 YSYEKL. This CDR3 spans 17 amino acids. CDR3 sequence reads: CASSKHLDRGSYNEQFF. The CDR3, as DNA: TGCGCCAGCAGCAAGCACCTGGACAGGGGGTCCTACAATGAGCAGTTCTTC.

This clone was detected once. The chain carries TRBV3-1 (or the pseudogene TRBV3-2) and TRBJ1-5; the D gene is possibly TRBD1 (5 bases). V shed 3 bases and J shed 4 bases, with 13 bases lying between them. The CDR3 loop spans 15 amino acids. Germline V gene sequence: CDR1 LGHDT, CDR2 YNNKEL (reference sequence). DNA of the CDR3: TGTGCCAGCAGCCACGGGGGGAGTCGGAATCAGCCCCAGCATTTT. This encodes CASSHGGSRNQPQHF.

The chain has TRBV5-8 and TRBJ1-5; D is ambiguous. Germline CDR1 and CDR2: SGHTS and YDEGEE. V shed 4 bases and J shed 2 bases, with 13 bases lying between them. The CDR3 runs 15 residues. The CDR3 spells CASSPGSVGNQPQHF. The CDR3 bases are TGTGCCAGCAGCCCCGGGTCAGTGGGCAATCAGCCCCAGCATTTT.

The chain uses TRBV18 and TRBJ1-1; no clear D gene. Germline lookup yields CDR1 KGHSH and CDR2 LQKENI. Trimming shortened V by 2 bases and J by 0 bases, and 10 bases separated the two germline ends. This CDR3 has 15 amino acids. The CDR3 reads CASSPDFGLNTEAFF. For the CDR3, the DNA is TGTGCCAGCTCACCAGACTTCGGCCTGAACACTGAAGCTTTCTTT. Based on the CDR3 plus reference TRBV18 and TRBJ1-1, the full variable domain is NAGVMQNPRHLVRRRGQEARLRCSPMKGHSHVYWYRQLPEEGLKFMVYLQKENIIDESGMPKERFSAEFPKEGPSILRIQQVVRGDSAAYFCASSPDFGLNTEAFFGQGTRLTVV.

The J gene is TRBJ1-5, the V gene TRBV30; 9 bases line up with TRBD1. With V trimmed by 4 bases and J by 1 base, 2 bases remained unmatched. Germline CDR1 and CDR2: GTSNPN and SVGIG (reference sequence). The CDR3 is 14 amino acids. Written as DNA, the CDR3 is TGTGCCTGGAAAACAGGGGGCAGCAATCAGCCCCAGCATTTT. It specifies CAWKTGGSNQPQHF.

The CDR3 DNA follows: TGTGCCAGTGCAATTACAGGGGGCAACACTGAAGCTTTCTTT. It yields the protein CASAITGGNTEAFF. This rearrangement joins TRBV19 to TRBJ1-1; 9 nucleotides match TRBD1. The germline gives CDR1 LNHDA, CDR2 SQIVND (reference sequence). This CDR3 contains 14 residues. Unmatched junction bases numbered 6, after V lost 8 bases and J lost 2 bases.

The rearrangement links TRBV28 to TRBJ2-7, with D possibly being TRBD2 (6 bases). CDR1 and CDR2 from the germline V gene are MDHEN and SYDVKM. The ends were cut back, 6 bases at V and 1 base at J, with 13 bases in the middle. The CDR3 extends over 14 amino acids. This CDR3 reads CASRPTSPSYEQYF. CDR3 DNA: TGTGCCAGCAGGCCCACTAGCCCATCCTACGAGCAGTACTTC. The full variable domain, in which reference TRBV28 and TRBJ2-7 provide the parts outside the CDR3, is DVKVTQSSRYLVKRTGEKVFLECVQDMDHENMFWYRQDPGLGLRLIYFSYDVKMKEKGDIPEGYSVSREKKERFSLILESASTNQTSMYLCASRPTSPSYEQYFGPGTRLTVT.

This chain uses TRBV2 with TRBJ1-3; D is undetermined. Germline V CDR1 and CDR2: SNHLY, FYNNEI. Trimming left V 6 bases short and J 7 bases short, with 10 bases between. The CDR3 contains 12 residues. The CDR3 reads CASSDNFNTIYF. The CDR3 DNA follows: TGTGCCAGCAGCGACAACTTCAACACCATATATTTT.

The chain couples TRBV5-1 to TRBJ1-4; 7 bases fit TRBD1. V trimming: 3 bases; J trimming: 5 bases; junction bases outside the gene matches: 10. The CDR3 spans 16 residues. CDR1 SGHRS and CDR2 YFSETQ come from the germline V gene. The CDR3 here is CASSYGSGQRNEKLFF. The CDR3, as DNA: TGCGCCAGCAGCTACGGATCGGGACAGAGAAATGAAAAACTGTTTTTT.

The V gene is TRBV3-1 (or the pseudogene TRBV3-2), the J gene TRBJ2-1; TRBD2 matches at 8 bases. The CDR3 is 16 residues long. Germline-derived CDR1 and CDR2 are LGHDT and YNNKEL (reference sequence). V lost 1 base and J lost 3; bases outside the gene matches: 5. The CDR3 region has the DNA TGTGCCAGCAGCCAAGCCAGCGGGGGAAACTACAATGAGCAGTTCTTC. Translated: CASSQASGGNYNEQFF.

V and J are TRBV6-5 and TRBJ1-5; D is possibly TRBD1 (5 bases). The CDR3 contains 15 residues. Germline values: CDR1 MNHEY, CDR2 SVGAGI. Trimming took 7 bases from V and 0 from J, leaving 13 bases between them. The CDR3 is CASTGTLHSNQPQHF. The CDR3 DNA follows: TGTGCCAGCACCGGGACTTTACATAGCAATCAGCCCCAGCATTTT.